A selection of T cell receptor beta chains follows, all from one sample in a study of shared clonotypes between healthy human individuals. Produced via immunoSEQ multiplex PCR; TCRdb's table is partial and in-frame only. The sample has about 230,000 clones, 65% seen once. Input material: memory CD4+ T cells sorted from blood. Receptor source: a man aged 25-45 years in good health. The CDR3 runs from the conserved cysteine through the conserved F or W. A D gene is named only where the DNA matches it firmly. Size values are once, few and many counts, or a class for expanded clones, and some rows have none.

j_call: TRBJ2-3; clone_size: .; d_call: .; v_call: TRBV5-4; cdr3_aa: CASSLQGMHTTDTQYF; cdr3_nt: TGTGCCAGCAGCTTACAGGGTATGCATACCACAGATACGCAGTATTTT
j_call: TRBJ1-5; clone_size: few; d_call: .; v_call: TRBV19; cdr3_aa: CASSIDGANQPQHF; cdr3_nt: TGTGCCAGTAGTATAGATGGGGCAAATCAGCCCCAGCATTTT
j_call: TRBJ2-7; clone_size: .; d_call: TRBD1; v_call: TRBV5-1; cdr3_aa: CASSSGQGNYEQYF; cdr3_nt: TGCGCCAGCAGCTCGGGACAGGGGAACTACGAGCAGTACTTC
j_call: TRBJ1-5; clone_size: few; d_call: TRBD1; v_call: TRBV5-1; cdr3_aa: CASSLLGTGGQPQHF; cdr3_nt: TGCGCCAGCAGCTTGTTAGGAACAGGGGGACAGCCCCAGCATTTT
j_call: TRBJ2-7; clone_size: few; d_call: TRBD2; v_call: TRBV5-1; cdr3_aa: CASSQQREGSYEQYF; cdr3_nt: TGCGCCAGCAGTCAACAGCGGGAGGGCTCCTACGAGCAGTACTTC
j_call: TRBJ2-6; clone_size: .; d_call: .; v_call: TRBV18; cdr3_aa: CASSPIPGRVSGANVLTF; cdr3_nt: TGTGCCAGCTCACCAATTCCGGGTCGGGTCTCTGGGGCCAACGTCCTGACTTTC
j_call: TRBJ1-5; clone_size: few; d_call: .; v_call: TRBV30; cdr3_aa: CAWSVDPSNQPQHF; cdr3_nt: TGTGCCTGGAGTGTGGACCCTAGCAATCAGCCCCAGCATTTT
j_call: TRBJ2-2; clone_size: .; d_call: .; v_call: TRBV9; cdr3_aa: CASSVDLNTGELFF; cdr3_nt: TGTGCCAGCAGCGTAGATTTGAACACCGGGGAGCTGTTTTTT
j_call: TRBJ2-1; clone_size: .; d_call: TRBD2; v_call: TRBV2; cdr3_aa: CASSASGRTFF; cdr3_nt: TGTGCCAGCAGCGCGAGCGGGAGGACGTTCTTC
j_call: TRBJ2-1; clone_size: once; d_call: .; v_call: TRBV2; cdr3_aa: CASRATTGNEQFF; cdr3_nt: TGTGCCAGCAGGGCCACAACAGGGAATGAGCAGTTCTTC
j_call: TRBJ2-7; clone_size: .; d_call: .; v_call: TRBV6-6; cdr3_aa: CASSYRHVSEQYF; cdr3_nt: TGTGCCAGCAGTTACCGACACGTTTCCGAGCAGTACTTC
j_call: TRBJ2-3; clone_size: .; d_call: TRBD2; v_call: TRBV6-6; cdr3_aa: CASSYPGGRTDTQYF; cdr3_nt: TGTGCCAGCAGTTACCCGGGGGGGAGAACAGATACGCAGTATTTT
j_call: TRBJ1-1; clone_size: few; d_call: TRBD1; v_call: TRBV2; cdr3_aa: CASRGTGGGTEAFF; cdr3_nt: TGTGCCAGCAGAGGTACAGGGGGGGGGACTGAAGCTTTCTTT
j_call: TRBJ2-3; clone_size: .; d_call: .; v_call: TRBV7-3; cdr3_aa: CASSLGQGDTQYF; cdr3_nt: TGTGCCAGCAGCTTAGGGCAAGGGGATACGCAGTATTTT
j_call: TRBJ2-3; clone_size: .; d_call: .; v_call: TRBV10-1; cdr3_aa: CASSRAATTDTQYF; cdr3_nt: TGCGCCAGCAGTCGGGCAGCTACCACAGATACGCAGTATTTT
j_call: TRBJ2-1; clone_size: .; d_call: .; v_call: TRBV4-1; cdr3_aa: CASSQSGVSYNEQFF; cdr3_nt: TGCGCCAGCAGCCAGTCGGGAGTCTCCTACAATGAGCAGTTCTTC
j_call: TRBJ2-5; clone_size: .; d_call: .; v_call: TRBV18; cdr3_aa: CASSPPQGWGTQYF; cdr3_nt: TGTGCCAGCTCACCACCCCAGGGCTGGGGGACCCAGTACTTC
j_call: TRBJ2-1; clone_size: .; d_call: TRBD2; v_call: TRBV5-4; cdr3_aa: CASRRRAGGGNNEQFF; cdr3_nt: TGTGCCAGCAGACGCCGCGCGGGAGGAGGGAACAATGAGCAGTTCTTC
j_call: TRBJ2-1; clone_size: .; d_call: TRBD2; v_call: TRBV12-5; cdr3_aa: CASGRTSQNEQFF; cdr3_nt: TGTGCTAGTGGTCGGACTAGCCAGAATGAGCAGTTCTTC
j_call: TRBJ1-5; clone_size: .; d_call: TRBD1; v_call: TRBV6-6; cdr3_aa: CASSSPQGAGNQPQHF; cdr3_nt: TGTGCCAGCAGCTCACCCCAGGGGGCGGGCAATCAGCCCCAGCATTTT
j_call: TRBJ1-5; clone_size: .; d_call: .; v_call: TRBV5-8; cdr3_aa: CASSFYGNQPQHF; cdr3_nt: TGTGCCAGCAGCTTTTACGGCAATCAGCCCCAGCATTTT
j_call: TRBJ2-7; clone_size: many; d_call: .; v_call: TRBV28; cdr3_aa: CASSSLGGEREQYF; cdr3_nt: TGTGCCAGCAGTTCCCTAGGGGGGGAGAGAGAGCAGTACTTC
j_call: TRBJ2-3; clone_size: once; d_call: .; v_call: TRBV27; cdr3_aa: CASSPGPGTQYF; cdr3_nt: TGTGCCAGCAGTCCAGGGCCTGGTACGCAGTATTTT
j_call: TRBJ2-7; clone_size: few; d_call: TRBD2; v_call: TRBV6-5; cdr3_aa: CASSVLAGDDEQYF; cdr3_nt: TGTGCCAGCAGTGTACTAGCGGGAGATGACGAGCAGTACTTC
j_call: TRBJ2-3; clone_size: .; d_call: .; v_call: TRBV7-8; cdr3_aa: CASSPNGARGTDTQYF; cdr3_nt: TGTGCCAGCAGCCCAAACGGGGCCCGGGGCACAGATACGCAGTATTTT
j_call: TRBJ1-1; clone_size: .; d_call: .; v_call: TRBV2; cdr3_aa: CASSEEVMNTEAFF; cdr3_nt: TGTGCCAGCAGTGAAGAGGTCATGAACACTGAAGCTTTCTTT
j_call: TRBJ2-1; clone_size: .; d_call: TRBD2; v_call: TRBV2; cdr3_aa: CASSATGTSVSVEQFF; cdr3_nt: TGTGCCAGCAGTGCAACCGGGACTAGCGTATCAGTTGAGCAGTTCTTC
j_call: TRBJ2-5; clone_size: .; d_call: .; v_call: TRBV21-1; cdr3_aa: CASSRYYARGEETQYF; cdr3_nt: TGTGCCAGCAGCAGATATTACGCCCGCGGAGAGGAGACCCAGTACTTC
j_call: TRBJ2-1; clone_size: .; d_call: .; v_call: TRBV6-6; cdr3_aa: CASSTSGSSYNEQFF; cdr3_nt: TGTGCCAGCAGTACAAGCGGAAGCTCCTACAATGAGCAGTTCTTC
j_call: TRBJ2-7; clone_size: .; d_call: TRBD2; v_call: TRBV7-8; cdr3_aa: CASSEPGTRHLGEQYF; cdr3_nt: TGTGCCAGCAGCGAACCCGGGACTAGACACTTAGGCGAGCAGTACTTC
j_call: TRBJ1-3; clone_size: .; d_call: .; v_call: TRBV7-9; cdr3_aa: CASSLALQGTRPGNTIYF; cdr3_nt: TGTGCCAGCAGCTTAGCCCTCCAGGGCACCAGACCTGGAAACACCATATATTTT
j_call: TRBJ2-6; clone_size: .; d_call: .; v_call: TRBV28; cdr3_aa: CASLTPGANVLTF; cdr3_nt: TGTGCCAGCTTAACGCCTGGGGCCAACGTCCTGACTTTC
j_call: TRBJ1-2; clone_size: .; d_call: TRBD1; v_call: TRBV28; cdr3_aa: CASKTGANYGYTF; cdr3_nt: TGTGCCAGCAAAACAGGGGCTAACTATGGCTACACCTTC
j_call: TRBJ1-2; clone_size: .; d_call: .; v_call: TRBV6-1; cdr3_aa: CASSEYPGANYGYTF; cdr3_nt: TGTGCCAGCAGTGAATACCCTGGCGCTAACTATGGCTACACCTTC
j_call: TRBJ2-7; clone_size: .; d_call: .; v_call: TRBV2; cdr3_aa: CASSDPAPGQYF; cdr3_nt: TGTGCCAGCAGTGACCCTGCTCCCGGGCAGTACTTC
j_call: TRBJ2-7; clone_size: .; d_call: .; v_call: TRBV7-2; cdr3_aa: CASSLSSSAAYEQYF; cdr3_nt: TGTGCCAGCAGCCTATCATCTAGCGCCGCCTACGAGCAGTACTTC
j_call: TRBJ2-5; clone_size: .; d_call: TRBD2; v_call: TRBV14; cdr3_aa: CASSQGAIAGGPETQYF; cdr3_nt: TGTGCCAGCAGCCAAGGGGCGATAGCGGGAGGGCCGGAGACCCAGTACTTC
j_call: TRBJ2-3; clone_size: few; d_call: .; v_call: TRBV5-1; cdr3_aa: CASSLLSASPDTQYF; cdr3_nt: TGCGCCAGCAGCTTGCTTTCGGCTAGCCCAGATACGCAGTATTTT
j_call: TRBJ2-7; clone_size: .; d_call: TRBD2; v_call: TRBV2; cdr3_aa: CASVRGGSLDYEQYF; cdr3_nt: TGTGCCAGCGTAAGAGGCGGGAGTTTGGACTACGAGCAGTACTTC
j_call: TRBJ2-7; clone_size: .; d_call: TRBD2; v_call: TRBV16; cdr3_aa: CASRHTSGSSYEQYF; cdr3_nt: TGTGCCAGCAGACACACTAGCGGGAGCTCCTACGAGCAGTACTTC
j_call: TRBJ1-4; clone_size: .; d_call: .; v_call: TRBV25-1; cdr3_aa: CASRQTGVHEKLFF; cdr3_nt: TGTGCCAGCCGCCAGACGGGAGTCCATGAAAAACTGTTTTTT
j_call: TRBJ1-2; clone_size: .; d_call: .; v_call: TRBV11-2; cdr3_aa: CASSLGGAGYGYTF; cdr3_nt: TGTGCCAGCAGCTTAGGGGGGGCTGGTTATGGCTACACCTTC